This T cell receptor beta chain was observed in a study of T-cell memory formation after mild COVID-19. Regarding this clonotype: Its antigen is as yet unknown.

Germline CDR1 reads MNHEY; CDR2 reads SVGEGT. Trimming left V 6 bases short and J 8 bases short, with 13 bases between. This CDR3 is built from 13 residues. Constant-segment primers and 5'RACE yielded cDNA libraries for TCR alpha and TCR beta, each carrying sample barcodes and UMIs. TCRdb fed the 5' RACE reads into MiXCR, producing one record per CDR3 protein. The table lists 300,000 to 400,000 distinct CDR3 sequences, more than 15% of them singletons. Study-level points and caveats: Later expanders leaned CD4+, whereas day 15 to 85 contracting clones were balanced CD4/CD8. Prior to infection, memory already included some responding clones, suggesting cross-reactive memory joined. The CD4+ clones that contracted clustered mainly within CM and EM, and the CD8+ clones concentrated in EMRA.

The TCR was taken from a man younger than 30 who had mild COVID-19 (a few samples of this study predate the infection). Cell type and time point are not known. Input material: PBMCs or a T cell subset sorted from them (not recorded which). V usage is TRBV6-2 or TRBV6-3 and J usage is TRBJ1-4; D remains unclear. CDR3: CASRGKGREKLFF. The CDR3 DNA reads as TGTGCCAGCAGAGGGAAAGGGAGGGAAAAACTGTTTTTT.